By share of the sample, the clone carrying this T cell receptor beta chain is hyperexpanded (1% or more). Its target is not known. The germline V gene has CDR1 SGDLS and CDR2 YYNGEE. This CDR3 has 15 residues. V lost 0 bases and J lost 1; bases outside the gene matches: 1. The data belong to a study of T cell therapy after organ transplantation. Study summary: T cell doses, up to 6, came every 2 weeks; follow-up lasted 25 to 35 weeks.

Time point specified: 4-8 weeks after completion of therapy. Libraries were prepared by immunoSEQ multiplex PCR; TCRdb keeps only in-frame clonotypes and omits some of them. Among roughly 6,200 clones listed, about three quarters were seen once. The rearrangement uses TRBV9 and TRBJ1-1; TRBD1 matches 9 bases. The clonotype was recovered from a human patient who had received a solid organ transplant and had CMV disease. Some T cells may be the graft donor's. Sequenced here: CD8+ T cells from blood, sampled after autologous CMV-specific T cell therapy. Here the CDR3 reads CASSVGTGANTEAFF. CDR3 nucleotide sequence: TGTGCCAGCAGCGTAGGGACAGGGGCGAACACTGAAGCTTTCTTT.